This T cell receptor beta chain was captured by sequencing in a study of cytomegalovirus exposure and HLA in healthy donors. Study-wide points: Immune exposure data for these donors was limited to CMV serostatus. Overall, roughly 170 TCR beta chains were annotated as cytomegalovirus-associated. Rarity marked most TCR sequences, yet some public TCRs occurred in many donors. Association of under 20,000 TCR beta sequences with HLA alleles was found at 0.05 false discovery rate in a later analysis.

Use of 60 Vbeta and 13 Jbeta primers characterized the PCR. Data came from immunoSEQ multiplex PCR; TCRdb stores just in-frame clones and leaves some out. This table holds a few hundred thousand clones, just under 85% found once. This clone was counted a single time. Its antigen is not known. This TCR derives from a woman aged 40 to 49 in good health and CMV-seropositive. The sequenced sample consisted of PBMCs.

CDR3 nucleotides: TGTGCCAGCACCGGAGAAGACTACAATGAGCAGTTCTTC. The encoded protein is CASTGEDYNEQFF. The chain links TRBV28 to TRBJ2-1, with D hard to call. CDR1 MDHEN and CDR2 SYDVKM come from the germline V gene. This CDR3 is built from 13 residues. Trimming pared 7 bases from V and 3 bases from J, leaving 10 bases between. The whole variable domain, filled in from reference TRBV28 and TRBJ2-1, reads DVKVTQSSRYLVKRTGEKVFLECVQDMDHENMFWYRQDPGLGLRLIYFSYDVKMKEKGDIPEGYSVSREKKERFSLILESASTNQTSMYLCASTGEDYNEQFFGPGTRLTVL.